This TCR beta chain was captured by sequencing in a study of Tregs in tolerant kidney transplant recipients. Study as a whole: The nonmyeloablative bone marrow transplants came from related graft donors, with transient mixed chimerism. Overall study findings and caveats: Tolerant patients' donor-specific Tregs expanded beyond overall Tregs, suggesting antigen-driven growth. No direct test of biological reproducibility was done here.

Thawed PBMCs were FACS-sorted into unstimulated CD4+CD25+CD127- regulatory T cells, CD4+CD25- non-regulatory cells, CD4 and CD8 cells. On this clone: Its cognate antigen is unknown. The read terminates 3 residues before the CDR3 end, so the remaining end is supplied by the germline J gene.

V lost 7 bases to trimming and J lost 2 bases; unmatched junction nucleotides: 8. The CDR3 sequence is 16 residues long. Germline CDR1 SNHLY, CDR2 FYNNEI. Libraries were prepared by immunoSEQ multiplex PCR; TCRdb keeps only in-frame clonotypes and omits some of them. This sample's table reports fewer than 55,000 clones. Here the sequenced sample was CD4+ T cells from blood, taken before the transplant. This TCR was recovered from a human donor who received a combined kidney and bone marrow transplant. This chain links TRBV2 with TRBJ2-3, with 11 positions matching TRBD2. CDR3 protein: CASTRLAGGFTDTQYF. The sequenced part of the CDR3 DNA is TGTGCCAGCACTAGGCTAGCGGGAGGATTCACAGATACG. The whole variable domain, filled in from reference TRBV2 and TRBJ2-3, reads EPEVTQTPSHQVTQMGQEVILRCVPISNHLYFYWYRQILGQKVEFLVSFYNNEISEKSEIFDDQFSVERPDGSNFTLKIRSTKLEDSAMYFCASTRLAGGFTDTQYFGPGTRLTVL.